The entry below gives a single T cell receptor beta chain sequence along with its context. The data are from a study of blood T cell repertoires in COVID-19. Original analysis: Reference gene primer amplification yielded estimated nucleated cell counts. Method: immunoSEQ multiplex PCR; TCRdb's copy keeps in-frame clones and lacks some. V, J and clone size derive from that table, while D and trimming were established from the DNA sequence. The profile shows about 16,000 clones, 85% to 90% of them singletons. The Seattle site enrolled patients during active infection and followed them longitudinally. The V segment lost 3 bases and the J segment 5 bases; nucleotides outside the gene matches: 11. Germline V lookup: CDR1 KGHSH, CDR2 LQKENI. This CDR3 is built from 16 residues.

Source material: peripheral blood. The J gene is TRBJ2-7, the V gene TRBV18; 9 bases map to TRBD1. This TCR was recovered from a woman aged 80 or over with COVID-19, enrolled during active disease. DNA for the CDR3: TGTGCCAGCTCACCCCGGGACAGGGCAATCATCGACGAGCAGTACTTC. Translating gives CASSPRDRAIIDEQYF.